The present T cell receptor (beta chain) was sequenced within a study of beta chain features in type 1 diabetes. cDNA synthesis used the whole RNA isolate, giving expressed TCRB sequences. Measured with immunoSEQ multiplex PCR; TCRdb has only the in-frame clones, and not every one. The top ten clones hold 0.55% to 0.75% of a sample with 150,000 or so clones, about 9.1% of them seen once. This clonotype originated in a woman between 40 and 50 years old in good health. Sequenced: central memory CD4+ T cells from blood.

CDR3: CASSLAGPGGPYEQYF. The CDR3 DNA is TGTGCCAGCAGCTTAGCAGGGCCAGGGGGTCCCTACGAGCAGTACTTC. The rearrangement links TRBV7-9 to TRBJ2-7; 7 bases agree with TRBD1. Losses at the gene ends were 0 bases for V and 2 bases for J; bases not matched to a gene: 7. This CDR3 comprises 16 residues. Germline CDR1 and CDR2: SEHNR and FQNEAQ (reference sequence). The entire variable domain, with the rest obtained from reference TRBV7-9 and TRBJ2-7, is as follows: DTGVSQNPRHKITKRGQNVTFRCDPISEHNRLYWYRQTLGQGPEFLTYFQNEAQLEKSRLLSDRFSAERPKGSFSTLEIQRTEQGDSAMYLCASSLAGPGGPYEQYFGPGTRLTVT.